This T cell receptor beta chain was found in a study of T cell repertoires in cytomegalovirus infection. In germline, CDR1 is SGHTA, CDR2 FQGNSA. The CDR3 covers 14 residues. The V and J ends lost 1 base and 1 base respectively, with 7 bases between them. TCRdb passed the reads through MiXCR, listing each CDR3 protein once. Counted here are 510,000 or so distinct CDR3 sequences, around 27% occurring once; the ten biggest clones make up 13%. The sample comprised PBMCs. This chain connects TRBV7-2 to TRBJ1-1; D gene unclear. The clonotype was recovered from a human donor in good health (CMV status not recorded). Some clones in this sample may be carry-over from other donors' samples. CDR3 sequence (DNA): TGTGCCAGCAGCTTAGTTCTGAAGAACACTGAAGCTTTCTTT. Encoded protein: CASSLVLKNTEAFF.